These 12 T cell receptor beta chains were all obtained from the same sample, sequenced in a study of cytotoxic CD8 clonotypes in ibrutinib-treated CLL. Some clones are missing from TCRdb's copy, which holds only in-frame ones; the method was immunoSEQ multiplex PCR. The table records approximately 15,000 clones, roughly 68% of them present only once. The starting material was PBMCs, obtained before ibrutinib treatment. These receptors all stem from a human donor with chronic lymphocytic leukemia.

The V and J genes are TRBV5-1 and TRBJ2-6, with D possibly TRBD1 on 5 matching bases. V was trimmed by 7 bases and J by 4 bases, leaving 12 bases between them. Germline V lookup: CDR1 SGHRS, CDR2 YFSETQ. The CDR3 totals 14 residues. The CDR3 sequence is CASSPGMGANVLTF. As DNA, the CDR3 is TGCGCCAGCTCTCCAGGGATGGGGGCCAACGTCCTGACTTTC. The whole variable domain, filled in from reference TRBV5-1 and TRBJ2-6, reads KAGVTQTPRYLIKTRGQQVTLSCSPISGHRSVSWYQQTPGQGLQFLFEYFSETQRNKGNFPGRFSGRQFSNSRSEMNVSTLELGDSALYLCASSPGMGANVLTFGAGSRLTVL.

This clone is medium-sized (0.01 to 0.1%) within its sample. The chain carries TRBV7-2 and TRBJ2-7, with D perhaps TRBD1 or TRBD2 (6 bases each). V lost 3 bases to trimming and J lost 7 bases, with 16 bases between them. The germline gives CDR1 SGHTA, CDR2 FQGNSA. There are 14 residues in the CDR3. This CDR3 is CASSLGGQVGEQYF. CDR3 sequence (DNA): TGTGCCAGCAGCTTGGGGGGCCAAGTGGGAGAGCAGTACTTC.

The chain joins TRBV28 to TRBJ2-7, with D unclear. Trimming left V 8 bases short and J 3 bases short, with 17 bases between. The CDR3 is 14 residues long. CDR1 and CDR2 (germline): MDHEN, SYDVKM. CDR3 in amino acids: CASLGGVNIYEQYF. CDR3 sequence (DNA): TGTGCCAGCTTGGGTGGGGTAAATATCTACGAGCAGTACTTC. The full variable domain, with the rest looked up from reference TRBV28 and TRBJ2-7, is DVKVTQSSRYLVKRTGEKVFLECVQDMDHENMFWYRQDPGLGLRLIYFSYDVKMKEKGDIPEGYSVSREKKERFSLILESASTNQTSMYLCASLGGVNIYEQYFGPGTRLTVT.

The V call is TRBV7-9, the J call TRBJ2-5, with D uncertain. The CDR3 runs 15 residues. Germline values: CDR1 SEHNR, CDR2 FQNEAQ (reference sequence). V lost 0 bases and J lost 3, with 11 bases in between. The CDR3 DNA is TGTGCCAGCAGCTTAGCGCTAAGGTCTGAAGAGACCCAGTACTTC. Its translation: CASSLALRSEETQYF.

The V gene is TRBV7-2, the J gene TRBJ2-3; 9 bases match TRBD2. Per germline, CDR1 SGHTA and CDR2 FQGNSA. The CDR3 runs to 14 residues. The ends lost 2 bases at V and 4 bases at J; junction bases unmatched: 1. CDR3 in amino acids: CASSLSGRSDTQYF. The CDR3 bases are TGTGCCAGCAGCTTAAGCGGGAGGTCAGATACGCAGTATTTT.

The chain uses TRBV4-1 and TRBJ2-7; perhaps TRBD2 as D (6 bases). This CDR3 spans 15 amino acids. Trimming removed 0 bases at V and 6 bases at J, with 15 bases between. Germline V gene sequence: CDR1 MGHRA, CDR2 YSYEKL. The CDR3 is CASSQEDVRGREQYV. The CDR3 DNA reads TGCGCCAGCAGCCAAGAAGATGTGCGGGGTCGCGAGCAGTACGTC.

This clone was found once. For the CDR3, the DNA is TGTGCCAGCAGCCCTCCCGGGGAGGACAACATTCAGTACTTC. It is translated as CASSPPGEDNIQYF. This chain connects TRBV7-2 to TRBJ2-4; D perhaps matches TRBD2 (6 bases). V lost 5 bases to trimming and J lost 7 bases, with 15 bases between them. This CDR3 has 14 amino acids. Germline-derived CDR1 and CDR2 are SGHTA and FQGNSA.

V and J are TRBV2 and TRBJ2-5; TRBD1 aligns across 9 bases. The CDR3 loop spans 13 amino acids. Germline V gene sequence: CDR1 SNHLY, CDR2 FYNNEI. The V gene end was trimmed by 6 bases and the J gene end by 4 bases; junction bases not matched to a gene: 3. Written as DNA, the CDR3 is TGTGCCAGCAGGGGACAGGGTTTAGAGACCCAGTACTTC. Its translation is CASRGQGLETQYF.

This chain joins TRBV6-9 and TRBJ1-6; D is possibly TRBD1 (5 bases). Trimming left V 11 bases short and J 5 bases short, with 25 bases between. CDR3 length: 17 amino acids. CDR1 is MNHGY and CDR2 is SVAAGI in the germline V gene. CDR3 amino acids: CARGRGHLLVDNSPLHF. CDR3 coding DNA: TGTGCCCGGGGACGAGGACATCTTCTTGTGGATAATTCACCCCTCCACTTT.

V is TRBV18 and J is TRBJ2-1, with D possibly matching TRBD1 (6 bases). This CDR3 spans 11 amino acids. CDR1 and CDR2 from the germline V gene are KGHSH and LQKENI. The ends were cut back, 4 bases at V and 10 bases at J, with 8 bases in the middle. DNA for the CDR3: TGTGCCAGCTCACTGGGGGCAGAGCAGTTCTTC. This gives the protein CASSLGAEQFF.

The chain links TRBV6-8 to TRBJ2-7, with unresolved D. Germline loops: CDR1 MNHGY, CDR2 SAAAGT. The CDR3 is 11 amino acids. The germline V and J ends were trimmed by 5 bases and 9 bases, with 11 bases remaining between them. DNA for the CDR3: TGTGCCAGCAGTGTTACGGCCGGGCAGTACTTC. Its protein is CASSVTAGQYF.

This clone was seen only a few times. The chain couples TRBV19 to TRBJ2-5; no reliable D call. Deletions cut 1 base from V and 5 bases from J, with 17 bases between. Germline V gene data show CDR1 as LNHDA and CDR2 as SQIVND (reference sequence). The CDR3 covers 16 residues. CDR3 region: CASSIGRPGDMETQYF. The CDR3 DNA is TGTGCCAGTAGTATAGGGCGTCCGGGTGATATGGAGACCCAGTACTTC.